The clone carrying this T cell receptor (beta chain) was recorded a few times. Unique molecular identifiers were incorporated during preparation of the TCRbeta library. TCRdb passed the PCR reads through MiXCR, listing each CDR3 protein once. The sample has more than 200,000 distinct CDR3 sequences; approximately 19% are singletons. The J segment lost 7 bases and the V segment lost 10 bases, leaving 8 bases of the junction unmatched. The CDR3 has 15 residues. The source of the sample is a study of T-cell reconstitution after alpha-beta-depleted transplantation in children. The sequenced sample was PBMCs, mostly from graft donor cells, obtained 360 days after TCRalphabeta/CD19-depleted stem cell transplant. The rearrangement links TRBV12-3 or TRBV12-4 to TRBJ2-1; 15 nucleotides align to TRBD2. The receptor comes from a male patient between 2 and 15 years old who had a stem cell transplant for acute lymphoblastic leukemia, so the T cells may come from the graft donor. The CDR3 loop is CATQSGTSGRNEQFF. CDR3 coding DNA: TGTGCCACCCAATCTGGGACTAGCGGGAGGAATGAGCAGTTCTTC.